What follows is one TCR beta chain and its context. The method was immunoSEQ multiplex PCR; TCRdb's version includes in-frame clones alone and lacks a portion of them. The table records 12,000 to 15,000 clones, roughly 84% of them present only once. This sample is part of a study of T cell clones after liver transplantation. Across the study: Immunosuppression withdrawal was tried within 2 years after liver transplantation in this trial. Draws occurred before transplant, before withdrawal, and after complete or failed withdrawal. Three of eight recipients were HCV-positive; others had non-autoimmune, non-viral indications.

Germline assignment: CDR1 LGHNA and CDR2 YNFKEQ. Trimming stripped 0 bases from V and 2 bases from J, with 5 bases between. This CDR3 region has 14 residues. Unstimulated PBMCs were sorted into CD3+CD4+ and CD3+CD8+ populations. The origin of this receptor is a human patient who received a liver transplant. Some T cells could come from the graft donor. The chain couples TRBV4-2 to TRBJ2-1; no definite D call. Material: CD8+ T cells from blood, obtained around 48 months after liver transplant. CDR3 amino acids: CASSQDLTYNEQFF. The CDR3 DNA reads as TGTGCCAGCAGCCAAGACTTAACCTACAATGAGCAGTTCTTC.